This is a list of T cell receptor beta chains from one sample in a study of blood T cell repertoires in COVID-19. Sequencing used immunoSEQ multiplex PCR; TCRdb keeps in-frame clones, though not all of them. Of some 210,000 clones in the sample, about 90% were seen once. The sample taken for sequencing was peripheral blood. The receptors shown here come from a man aged 25 to 40 with acute or convalescent COVID-19. Each CDR3 is given with its conserved first and last residue. Fields, in order: CDR3 DNA, CDR3 protein, D gene, V gene, clone size, J gene. The D gene is left open where the match is weak. Not all rows give a size; the values are once, few, many and, for expanded clones, a class.

TGCGCCAGCAACCCGCGTAGCGGGAGCACAGATACGCAGTATTTT CASNPRSGSTDTQYF TRBD2 TRBV5-1 . TRBJ2-3
TGTGCCAGCAGCGCCACACGCTACAATGAGCAGTTCTTC CASSATRYNEQFF . TRBV9 . TRBJ2-1
TGTGCCAGCAGCTTAGGGTCCCTAGCGGGGGAATACGAGCAGTACTTC CASSLGSLAGEYEQYF TRBD2 TRBV7-8 . TRBJ2-7
TGTGCCAGCAGCCGACAAGTGACCGGGGAGCTGTTTTTT CASSRQVTGELFF . TRBV7-9 few TRBJ2-2
TGCGCCAGCAGCTTGCGCCAGGGGTATGAGACCCAGTACTTC CASSLRQGYETQYF . TRBV5-1 . TRBJ2-5
TGTGCCAGCAGTTCCTCAGGATACCGGGGGACTGAAGCTTTCTTT CASSSSGYRGTEAFF . TRBV27 . TRBJ1-1
TGTGCCAGCAGCTTAGCGATAGAAGGCAGGGGGAATGGCTACACCTTC CASSLAIEGRGNGYTF TRBD1 TRBV7-6 once TRBJ1-2
TGTGCCAGTAGTCGCGGGGACCCTGGAAACACCATATATTTT CASSRGDPGNTIYF . TRBV19 once TRBJ1-3
TGTGCCAGCAGCCGAACAGGGACCCTAGCCAAAAACATTCAGTACTTC CASSRTGTLAKNIQYF . TRBV5-8 . TRBJ2-4
TGTGCCAGCAGCCTTGTGGCAGGCAGTTCCACCTACAATGAGCAGTTCTTC CASSLVAGSSTYNEQFF . TRBV28 . TRBJ2-1
TGCGCCAGCAGCCAGCGGACGGGGACTGAAGCTTTCTTT CASSQRTGTEAFF . TRBV4-1 . TRBJ1-1
TGTGCCAGCAGCCCCGGCCGGGGTATCTCGAACACTGAAGCTTTCTTT CASSPGRGISNTEAFF . TRBV7-2 . TRBJ1-1
TGTGCCAGCAGTCCCGCCAGCGGGGCAACCTACAATGAGCAGTTCTTC CASSPASGATYNEQFF TRBD2 TRBV28 . TRBJ2-1
TGTGCCAGCAGGACCGACACCAGCTATGGCTACACCTTC CASRTDTSYGYTF . TRBV12-3/TRBV12-4 . TRBJ1-2
TGTGCCAGCTCCACCAGTCAGGGTAAAGATCAGCCCCAGCATTTT CASSTSQGKDQPQHF . TRBV18 . TRBJ1-5
TGTGCCAGCAGTTCCCGTATGGGGCCAGAGACCCAGTACTTC CASSSRMGPETQYF . TRBV27 . TRBJ2-5
TGTGCCAGCAGCCTACGGGGGTACAATGAGCAGTTCTTC CASSLRGYNEQFF . TRBV6-6 . TRBJ2-1
TGTGCCAGTACTCTAGGGACTTTCACAGATACGCAGTATTTT CASTLGTFTDTQYF . TRBV19 . TRBJ2-3
TGTGCCAGCAGCCGATCAGGGACAGGGGGGTCCTACGAGCAGTACTTC CASSRSGTGGSYEQYF TRBD1 TRBV3-1/TRBV3-2 . TRBJ2-7
TGTGCCAGTAGTAAGGGGTCCGTATTTAAAGATACGCAGTATTTT CASSKGSVFKDTQYF . TRBV19 . TRBJ2-3
TGTGCCACCAGTGATTTAAGCCAGGGGCTTTTGGAGCAGTACTTC CATSDLSQGLLEQYF . TRBV24-1 . TRBJ2-7
TGTGCCAGCAGCTTAGATAAGGGCGCAGGGGACGAGACCCAGTACTTC CASSLDKGAGDETQYF . TRBV11-2 . TRBJ2-5
TGTGCCAGCAGCGACCGTCAGGGTGAGGGCAATCAGCCCCAGCATTTT CASSDRQGEGNQPQHF . TRBV21-1 once TRBJ1-5
TGTGCCAGTAGTATGCAGGGGATGAACACTGAAGCTTTCTTT CASSMQGMNTEAFF . TRBV19 . TRBJ1-1
TGTGCCACCAGCAGAGCTTTACGCGGTGTGCACACAGATACGCAGTATTTT CATSRALRGVHTDTQYF . TRBV15 . TRBJ2-3
TGTGCCAGCAGCTCCCGGACAGGGCTGACTGAAGCTTTCTTT CASSSRTGLTEAFF TRBD1 TRBV11-2 . TRBJ1-1
TGTGCCAGCAGTTACTCCAGGGCAAGCACAGATACGCAGTATTTT CASSYSRASTDTQYF . TRBV6-5 . TRBJ2-3
TGTGCCAGCAGCTTAGGTCACAATCAGCCCCAGCATTTT CASSLGHNQPQHF . TRBV7-8 . TRBJ1-5
TGTGCCAGCAGCGAATTCACAGGCGAGCAGTACTTC CASSEFTGEQYF . TRBV27 . TRBJ2-7
TGTGCCAGCTCACCAACACGGGGGGGCTACAATGAGCAGTTCTTC CASSPTRGGYNEQFF TRBD2 TRBV18 . TRBJ2-1
TGTGCCAGCAGCCCGCAGAACCTGGGGGGTCGAGAAAAACTGTTTTTT CASSPQNLGGREKLFF . TRBV7-8 . TRBJ1-4
TGTGCCAGCAGTCGGCTAGCGGGAGGCTATGAGCAGTTCTTC CASSRLAGGYEQFF TRBD2 TRBV28 . TRBJ2-1
TGTGCCAGCAGCTTAGGGGGGACAGGGGTTCAACCCCTCCACTTT CASSLGGTGVQPLHF TRBD1 TRBV7-9 . TRBJ1-6
TGTGCCAGCTCCCAGGGGCCTGGAAACATTCAGTACTTC CASSQGPGNIQYF . TRBV6-6 . TRBJ2-4
TGTGCCAGCAGCCGACAGGGGATAAACACTGAAGCTTTCTTT CASSRQGINTEAFF TRBD1 TRBV28 . TRBJ1-1
TGTGCCAGCACCCACGAGGTGACTGGTACGCAGTATTTT CASTHEVTGTQYF . TRBV6-5 . TRBJ2-3
TGCAGCGCCCGGACTAGCGGGAGGAAAGAGGAGACCCAGTACTTC CSARTSGRKEETQYF TRBD2 TRBV29-1 . TRBJ2-5
TGCGCCAGCAGCGCGGGGGACATAAATAATTCACCCCTCCACTTT CASSAGDINNSPLHF . TRBV5-1 . TRBJ1-6
TGTGCCAGCAGGGGTTCCTGGTTGGGCTATACGCAGTATTTT CASRGSWLGYTQYF . TRBV28 once TRBJ2-3
TGTGCCAGCTCACCACTATCCCAAGAGACCCAGTACTTC CASSPLSQETQYF . TRBV18 . TRBJ2-5
TGTGCCAGCACCTCCTTACTTGGGACAGCGAACACTGAAGCTTTCTTT CASTSLLGTANTEAFF TRBD1 TRBV3-1/TRBV3-2 . TRBJ1-1
TGCGCCAGCAGCTTGGCGTCCCTCAATGAGCAGTTCTTC CASSLASLNEQFF . TRBV5-1 . TRBJ2-1
TGTGCCAGCAGTAGACAGGAATCGGGTACGCAGTATTTT CASSRQESGTQYF . TRBV25-1 . TRBJ2-3
TGTGCCTGGAGTCTGGGGAGTGGGAGGACTGAAGCTTTCTTT CAWSLGSGRTEAFF . TRBV30 . TRBJ1-1
TGTGCCAGCTCCACCGCCTATACCTACAATGAGCAGTTCTTC CASSTAYTYNEQFF . TRBV18 . TRBJ2-1
TGTGCCAGCAGCTTATTGGCCGCGAGGAGTGAAAAACTGTTTTTT CASSLLAARSEKLFF . TRBV7-3 . TRBJ1-4
TGTGCCAGCTCACCTAGGGGAGGGGACGAGCAGTACTTC CASSPRGGDEQYF TRBD2 TRBV18 . TRBJ2-7
TGTGCCAGCAGCGTCGACAGGATTAATTCACCCCTCCACTTT CASSVDRINSPLHF . TRBV7-9 . TRBJ1-6
TGCGCCAGCAGCTCCCCCGGCTCTGGGGCCAACGTCCTGACTTTC CASSSPGSGANVLTF . TRBV5-1 . TRBJ2-6
TGTGCCTGGGGGACAGGGGCACGTCAGCCCCAGCATTTT CAWGTGARQPQHF TRBD1 TRBV30 . TRBJ1-5
TGTGCCAGCAGCCTCTGGCCTGGTCGGGAGTGGGACGGCGGCTACACCTTC CASSLWPGREWDGGYTF . TRBV5-4 . TRBJ1-2
TGTGCCAGCAGCCAATGGAACAGCAATTATGAAAAACTGTTTTTT CASSQWNSNYEKLFF . TRBV3-1/TRBV3-2 . TRBJ1-4
TGCGCCAGCAGCATAGGACAGAGGTACGAGCAGTACTTC CASSIGQRYEQYF . TRBV5-1 . TRBJ2-7